This T cell receptor (beta chain) was retrieved from a study of blood T cell repertoires in COVID-19. Across the study: Samples of COVID-19 (acute and convalescent) were obtained from the United States, Italy and Spain. PBMCs, B-cell-depleted T cells, or T cells were the source of the cDNA or gDNA that made up the material.

The germline gives CDR1 MDHEN, CDR2 SYDVKM. Trimming took 5 bases from V and 8 from J; bases not matched to a gene: 6. This CDR3 has 13 amino acids. Per the study methods: Nucleated cell number was recorded as an estimate derived from reference gene primer amplification. Clones were read by immunoSEQ multiplex PCR, and TCRdb kept only the in-frame ones, dropping some. D and trimming come from the DNA, and the V and J calls and clone size come from that table. The sample shows 310,000 or so clones, around 87% of them seen only once. The chain is built from TRBV28 and TRBJ1-3; 7 nucleotides agree with TRBD1. The sequenced sample consisted of peripheral blood. This TCR came from a man aged 70 or older with acute or convalescent COVID-19. CDR3 DNA sequence: TGTGCCAGCAGTCTGCAGGGGGTGGACACCATATATTTT. This translates into CASSLQGVDTIYF.